Listed below are T cell receptor beta chains from one sample, sequenced in a study of chemoradiotherapy in HPV16-positive cancers. Sequenced by immunoSEQ multiplex PCR; TCRdb stores in-frame clones only, minus some. The table records tens of thousands of clones, over 65% of them present only once. The sequences come from blood, collected from a patient who underwent chemoradiotherapy. The receptors here all came from a human donor with HPV-associated anogenital cancer. Each CDR3 is given with its conserved first and last residue. D genes are given only for firm matches. Size is stated for part of the rows, as once, few or many counts, or as a class when the clone is expanded.

j_call | d_call | v_call | clone_size | cdr3_nt | cdr3_aa
TRBJ2-7 | NA | TRBV30 | NA | TGTGCCTGGAGTATCAACGTCGGCGAGCAGTACTTC | CAWSINVGEQYF
TRBJ2-5 | NA | TRBV14 | NA | TGTGCCAGCAGCCAGTTATGGGAGACCCAGTACTTC | CASSQLWETQYF
TRBJ2-7 | TRBD1 | TRBV6-6 | NA | TGTGCCAGCAGCGAGGGACAGAGGTCCTACGAGCAGTACTTC | CASSEGQRSYEQYF
TRBJ2-5 | NA | TRBV4-1 | NA | TGCGCCAGCAGCCTCGAGACAGGGACTAAGTACTTC | CASSLETGTKYF
TRBJ1-5 | NA | TRBV11-2 | NA | TGTGCCAGCAGCCGCGGTGGACAGTTTAATCAGCCCCAGCATTTT | CASSRGGQFNQPQHF
TRBJ2-3 | TRBD1 | TRBV19 | NA | TGTGCCAGTAGATCCCTCGGACAGGGGCATAGCACAGATACGCAGTATTTT | CASRSLGQGHSTDTQYF
TRBJ1-6 | NA | TRBV2 | NA | TGTGCCAGCAACCCGGACCGCGGGGCGCGATCACCCCTCCACTTT | CASNPDRGARSPLHF
TRBJ1-1 | TRBD1 | TRBV5-4 | NA | TGTGCCAGCAGTCATAAGGGGGCGCTTGGGGCTTTCTTT | CASSHKGALGAFF
TRBJ1-6 | NA | TRBV27 | NA | TGTGCCAGCAGTTTATTAGGGGGGCAAATAAATAATTCACCCCTCCACTTT | CASSLLGGQINNSPLHF
TRBJ1-6 | NA | TRBV30 | NA | TGTGCCTGGAGTACAGACGCCTATAATTCACCCCTCCACTTT | CAWSTDAYNSPLHF
TRBJ2-7 | TRBD1 | TRBV5-4 | NA | TGTGCCAGCAGCTTGGAGGGACAGCCCCTATTC | CASSLEGQPLF
TRBJ2-4 | NA | TRBV11-3 | NA | TGTGCCACAGCGGAGACTCTAGCCAAAAACATTCAGTACTTC | CATAETLAKNIQYF
TRBJ1-5 | NA | TRBV19 | NA | TGTGCCAGTGACCCCGGGACGCGACAGAATCAGCCCCAGCATTTT | CASDPGTRQNQPQHF
TRBJ1-2 | TRBD1 | TRBV9 | NA | TGTGCCAGCAGCGGGACAGGGGATGTTGGCTACACCTTC | CASSGTGDVGYTF
TRBJ2-5 | TRBD1 | TRBV6-6 | NA | TGTGCCACCCAGGGGGTGCTCGAGACCCAGTACTTC | CATQGVLETQYF
TRBJ1-5 | NA | TRBV19 | NA | TGTGCCAGCAAATCCGGGACGGCTAGCAATCAGCCCCAGCATTTT | CASKSGTASNQPQHF
TRBJ1-2 | NA | TRBV19 | once | TGTGCCAGTAGTATCAGTGGGAGAGGACGGTATGGCTACACCTTC | CASSISGRGRYGYTF
TRBJ2-5 | NA | TRBV6-1 | NA | TGTGCCAGCAGTGAATTCCGCTTGGAGACCCAGTACTTC | CASSEFRLETQYF
TRBJ1-6 | NA | TRBV4-2 | NA | TGTGCCAGCAGCCAAGATCTGGGGCCGAATTCACCCCTCCACTTT | CASSQDLGPNSPLHF
TRBJ2-5 | NA | TRBV4-2 | NA | TGTGCCAGCAGCTCCTATTTTGGGGAGGAGACCCAGTACTTC | CASSSYFGEETQYF
TRBJ1-1 | NA | TRBV30 | NA | TGTGCCTGGAGTCCTTCCCTGGGGGTGACCACTGAAGCTTTCTTT | CAWSPSLGVTTEAFF
TRBJ1-5 | TRBD1 | TRBV5-5 | NA | TGTGCCAGCAGCCGAACAGGGGACCAAAATCAGCCCCAGCATTTT | CASSRTGDQNQPQHF
TRBJ1-1 | TRBD1 | TRBV7-9 | NA | TGTGCCAGCAGCTCCCCGGGACAGTTCCGAACTGAAGCTTTCTTT | CASSSPGQFRTEAFF
TRBJ2-7 | TRBD2 | TRBV5-1 | NA | TGCGCCAGCAGCGAGGGACTAGCGGGGACGATCGCCTACGAGCAGTACTTC | CASSEGLAGTIAYEQYF
TRBJ1-2 | NA | TRBV6-1 | NA | TGTGACGTGGGGAGCCCTAACTATGGCTACACCTTC | CDVGSPNYGYTF
TRBJ2-5 | NA | TRBV6-1 | NA | TGTGCCAGCAGGGCAGGGGTGATTGGGGAGACCCAGTACTTC | CASRAGVIGETQYF
TRBJ1-6 | NA | TRBV5-6 | NA | TGTGCCAGCAGCTTGTTGCAGGCTAATTCACCCCTCCACTTT | CASSLLQANSPLHF
TRBJ1-2 | TRBD1 | TRBV7-2 | NA | TGTGCCAGCAGCTTAGCCCCGACAGGGAGCTATGGCTACACCTTC | CASSLAPTGSYGYTF
TRBJ1-5 | NA | TRBV28 | once | NA | CASSLGMGNQPQHF
TRBJ2-2 | TRBD2 | TRBV7-3 | NA | TGTGCCAGCTCCAGCGGGGGGGCCGGGGAGCTGTTTTTT | CASSSGGAGELFF
TRBJ1-6 | NA | TRBV11-2 | NA | TGTGCCAGCAGCCACAGTAATTCACCCCTCCACTTT | CASSHSNSPLHF
TRBJ2-2 | NA | TRBV11-3 | NA | TGTGCCAGCAGCAGCCGGTCGAACACCGGGGAGCTGTTTTTT | CASSSRSNTGELFF
TRBJ1-1 | NA | TRBV7-9 | NA | TGTGCCAGCAGCTTCTTAATGAACACTGAAGCTTTCTTT | CASSFLMNTEAFF
TRBJ2-2 | NA | TRBV5-6 | NA | TGTGCCAGCAGTTCGATTAAGACGAAAGCGAACACCGGGGAGCTGTTTTTT | CASSSIKTKANTGELFF
TRBJ1-1 | TRBD1 | TRBV15 | NA | TGTGCCACCAGCAGAGACCGGGACAGGGTTGCTGAAGCTTTCTTT | CATSRDRDRVAEAFF
TRBJ1-1 | NA | TRBV29-1 | NA | TGCAGCGTTGGGGGGAGAGGGGTGGCCAGGAACACTGAAGCTTTCTTT | CSVGGRGVARNTEAFF
TRBJ1-4 | NA | TRBV5-5 | NA | TGTGCCAGCAGCTTGAACCGGGGGGAAAAACTGTTTTTT | CASSLNRGEKLFF
TRBJ2-5 | TRBD2 | TRBV5-1 | few | TGCGCCAGCAGCCTCAGCAGCGAGCGGGGAGAGACCCAGTACTTC | CASSLSSERGETQYF
TRBJ2-5 | NA | TRBV19 | once | TGTGCCAGTAGTTCGACGGGGAAACCTCGCGCAGAGACCCAGTACTTC | CASSSTGKPRAETQYF
TRBJ2-3 | TRBD2 | TRBV7-9 | NA | TGTGCCAGCAGTTTCCGACTAGCGGACACAGATACGCAGTATTTT | CASSFRLADTDTQYF
TRBJ1-5 | NA | TRBV5-8 | once | TGTGCCAGCAGCTTGGTTCTCGGGCAGGGTGCTCAGCCCCAGCATTTT | CASSLVLGQGAQPQHF
TRBJ2-5 | NA | TRBV2 | NA | TGTGCCAGCAGTAGGGAGCGACAAGAGACCCAGTACTTC | CASSRERQETQYF
TRBJ2-2 | NA | TRBV5-4 | NA | TGTGCCAGCAGCTTGTACACTCCCAAAACCGGGGAGCTGTTTTTT | CASSLYTPKTGELFF
TRBJ1-4 | NA | TRBV15 | NA | TGTGCCACCAGCAGAGGGATGGATGAAAAACTGTTTTTT | CATSRGMDEKLFF
TRBJ1-6 | NA | TRBV15 | few | TGTGCCACCAGCAGAGGGGGCGCAAATTCACCCCTCCACTTT | CATSRGGANSPLHF
TRBJ2-7 | NA | TRBV4-2 | few | TGTGCCAGCAGCCAAGTCGAGTCCTACGAGCAGTACTTC | CASSQVESYEQYF
TRBJ1-6 | NA | TRBV9 | NA | TGTGCCAGCAGCCCACGATCGGGGCTGACAAATTCACCCCTCCACTTT | CASSPRSGLTNSPLHF
TRBJ2-2 | TRBD2 | TRBV5-1 | NA | TGCGCCAGCAGAGTTTCCGGGACTAGCGGGCTCTTGGGCGGGGAGCTGTTTTTT | CASRVSGTSGLLGGELFF
TRBJ1-1 | NA | TRBV7-9 | NA | TGTGCCACGGGGTGGGGCCGGAACACTGAAGCTTTCTTT | CATGWGRNTEAFF
TRBJ2-2 | NA | TRBV6-1 | NA | TGTGCCAGCAGTGAAGATAGGGGTTTCAGCACCGGGGAGCTGTTTTTT | CASSEDRGFSTGELFF